The rows below give T cell receptor beta chains drawn from one sample of a study of T cells in Graves' hyperthyroidism and ophthalmopathy. TCRdb ran MiXCR on the multiplex PCR reads and lists one entry per CDR3 protein. Of about 610,000 distinct CDR3 sequences in the sample, about 14% were seen once. The sequencing sample was made of blood. The receptors shown here come from a woman between 40 and 55 years old with Graves' ophthalmopathy. Both conserved end residues are part of each CDR3. D genes are given only for firm matches. Size is stated for part of the rows, as once, few or many counts, or as a class when the clone is expanded.

>NA|16|TRBV19|few|TRBJ2-5
TGTGCCAGTAGTATGCCGTCTAGCGTTGGCCAAGAGACCCAGTACTTC
CASSMPSSVGQETQYF
>NA|14|TRBV28|many|TRBJ2-7
TGTGCCAGCAGGCTAGCAGGCAACTCCTACGAGCAGTACTTC
CASRLAGNSYEQYF
>TRBD1|16|TRBV11-2|many|TRBJ1-3
TGTGCCAGCAGCCCAACCGTGACAGGGTCTGGAAACACCATATATTTT
CASSPTVTGSGNTIYF
>TRBD1|14|TRBV6-1|many|TRBJ2-7
TGTGCCAGCAGACGAGGACAGGGTACCTACGAGCAGTACTTC
CASRRGQGTYEQYF
>TRBD2|14|TRBV2|many|TRBJ2-5
TGTGCCAGCAGTGGCCCCCGGGGGGAAGAGACCCAGTACTTC
CASSGPRGEETQYF
>NA|13|TRBV20-1|many|TRBJ1-2
TGCAGTGCTAGCGACAGCCCTAACTATGGCTACACCTTC
CSASDSPNYGYTF
>NA|15|TRBV7-2|many|TRBJ2-4
TGTGCCAGCAGCTTAGGACCTACCTCGGAGAACATTCAGTACTTC
CASSLGPTSENIQYF
>TRBD1|14|TRBV7-9|many|TRBJ2-7
TGTGCCAGCAGCTCGGACAGGGGAGTCCACGAGCAGTACTTC
CASSSDRGVHEQYF
>TRBD1|15|TRBV28|few|TRBJ2-7
TGTGCCAGCACCACGGGACAGGGGGTTTCCTACGAGCAGTACTTC
CASTTGQGVSYEQYF
>TRBD2|16|TRBV4-2|few|TRBJ2-7
TGTGCCAGCAGCTCCGGACTAGCGGGAGGGACATACGAGCAGTACTTC
CASSSGLAGGTYEQYF
>TRBD2|16|TRBV5-1|few|TRBJ2-7
TGCGCCAGCAGCGTAGGACTAGCGGGAGTGAAGAACGAGCAGTACTTC
CASSVGLAGVKNEQYF
>NA|15|TRBV6-5|many|TRBJ1-2
TGTGCCAGCAGTTACTCGATACCAGGGAACTATGGCTACACCTTC
CASSYSIPGNYGYTF
>NA|15|TRBV6-5|many|TRBJ1-5
TGTGCCAGCAGTTACTCGGGCTCTAGCAATCAGCCCCAGCATTTT
CASSYSGSSNQPQHF
>NA|14|TRBV12-3/TRBV12-4|many|TRBJ2-7
TGTGCCAGCAGTTTAGACGGGCTGGCCTACGAGCAGTACTTC
CASSLDGLAYEQYF
>NA|12|TRBV24-1|many|TRBJ1-5
TGTGCCACCAGTGAGGGCAGTCAGCCCCAGCATTTT
CATSEGSQPQHF
>NA|15|TRBV20-1|few|TRBJ2-5
TGCAGTGCTAGAGGTCACAGACGATCCCAAGAGACCCAGTACTTC
CSARGHRRSQETQYF
>NA|16|TRBV24-1|NA|TRBJ2-3
TGTGCCACCAGTGAGCCGGGACATAGAGCGACAGATACGCAGTATTTT
CATSEPGHRATDTQYF
>TRBD2|14|TRBV29-1|few|TRBJ2-7
TGCAGCGTTAAGGGGAGCGGGACCTCCTACGAGCAGTACTTC
CSVKGSGTSYEQYF
>TRBD1|15|TRBV11-2|many|TRBJ1-2
TGTGCCAGCAGCCGGGACAGGGGGCGGGACTATGGCTACACCTTC
CASSRDRGRDYGYTF
>NA|14|TRBV2|many|TRBJ2-7
TGTGCCAGCAGTGAGGCGACCTACTCCTACGAGCAGTACTTC
CASSEATYSYEQYF
>TRBD2|17|TRBV11-2|NA|TRBJ2-5
TGTGCCAGCAGCCCCAGGCTGGGTAGCGGGGTACAAGAGACCCAGTACTTC
CASSPRLGSGVQETQYF
>TRBD1|15|TRBV5-1|NA|TRBJ2-7
TGCGCCAGCAGCTTGGCCGGACAGGACCGCTACGAGCAGTACTTC
CASSLAGQDRYEQYF